This T cell receptor (beta chain) was found in a study of control samples from healthy donors and cancer patients. Sequenced by immunoSEQ multiplex PCR; TCRdb stores in-frame clones only, minus some. The data show under 150,000 clones, over 90% seen once. The CDR3 sequence is 12 residues long. Trimming shortened V by 2 bases and J by 8 bases, and 9 bases separated the two germline ends. This clone was observed once. The V gene is TRBV12-3 or TRBV12-4, the J gene TRBJ1-1, with D unclear. Source material: blood. This receptor was obtained from a young man in good health. Written as DNA, the CDR3 is TGTGCCAGCAGTTTATCCGGGTTAGAAGCTTTCTTT. The encoded protein is CASSLSGLEAFF.